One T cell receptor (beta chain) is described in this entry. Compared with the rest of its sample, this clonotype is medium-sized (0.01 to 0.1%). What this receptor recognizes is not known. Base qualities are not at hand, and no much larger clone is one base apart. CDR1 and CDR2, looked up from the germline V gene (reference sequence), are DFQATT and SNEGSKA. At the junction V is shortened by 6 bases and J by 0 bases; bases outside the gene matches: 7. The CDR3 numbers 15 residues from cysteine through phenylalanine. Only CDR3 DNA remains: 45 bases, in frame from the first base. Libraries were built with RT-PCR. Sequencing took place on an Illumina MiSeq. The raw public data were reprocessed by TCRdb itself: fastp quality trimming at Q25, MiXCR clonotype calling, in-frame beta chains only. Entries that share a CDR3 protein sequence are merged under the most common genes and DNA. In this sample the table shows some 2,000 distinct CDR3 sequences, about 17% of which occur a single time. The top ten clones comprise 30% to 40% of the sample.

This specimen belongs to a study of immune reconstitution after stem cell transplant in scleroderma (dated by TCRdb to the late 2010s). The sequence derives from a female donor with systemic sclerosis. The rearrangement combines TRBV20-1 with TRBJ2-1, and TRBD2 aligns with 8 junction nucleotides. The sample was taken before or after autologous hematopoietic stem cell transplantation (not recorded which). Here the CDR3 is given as CSASSGALSYNEQFF. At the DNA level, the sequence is TGCAGTGCCAGTAGCGGGGCCCTCTCCTACAATGAGCAGTTCTTC.